The entry below gives a single T cell receptor (beta chain) sequence along with its context. The data belong to a study of OX40 agonist ivuxolimab in advanced cancers. Background on the study: The patients got ivuxolimab, which is an agonistic anti-OX40 (CD134) antibody. The patients received ivuxolimab by intravenous route every 2 weeks at 0.01 to 10 mg/kg. Patients were under 90% male with ages roughly 23 to 79, mean 60. Partial responses occurred in three patients (one hepatocellular carcinoma, two cutaneous melanoma).

Repertoires were generated with immunoSEQ multiplex PCR, while TCRdb's copy carries only in-frame clones and drops some. The sample shows under 40,000 clones, around 90% of them seen only once. CDR3 size: 17 residues. The V gene lost 0 bases and the J gene lost 0 bases, with 11 bases spanning the gap. The V gene's germline CDR1 is LNHNV and CDR2 YYDKDF (reference sequence). The origin of this receptor is an adult with an advanced solid tumor such as melanoma, head and neck, liver or kidney cancer. The sample in question was CD4+ or CD8+ T cells sorted from blood, obtained in a trial of the OX40 agonist ivuxolimab. The chain combines TRBV15 with TRBJ2-2; D is possibly TRBD2 (5 bases). The CDR3 sequence: CATSRDRGRANTGELFF. The CDR3 bases are TGTGCCACCAGCAGAGATCGAGGGCGGGCGAACACCGGGGAGCTGTTTTTT.